Listed below are T cell receptor beta chains from one sample, sequenced in a study of blood T cell repertoires in COVID-19. Data came from immunoSEQ multiplex PCR; TCRdb stores just in-frame clones and leaves some out. Among about 160,000 clones listed, approximately 84% were seen once. Source material: peripheral blood. The receptors were gathered from an elderly woman with acute or convalescent COVID-19. Each CDR3 is given with its conserved first and last residue.

>TRBV11-2|TRBJ1-1
CASSHPQGARGAFF
>TRBV12-3/TRBV12-4|TRBJ1-1
CASSLRQGSEAFF
>TRBV24-1|TRBJ1-5
CATSDSGEGAQPQHF
>TRBV4-3|TRBJ1-2
CASSHRQGRDYGYTF
>TRBV7-2|TRBJ2-2
CASSFLQLNTGELFF
>TRBV4-3|TRBJ2-2
CASSRSRGGAGAGELFF
>TRBV10-2|TRBJ1-2
CATFGGEVGGYTF
>TRBV6-5|TRBJ2-3
CASTRSVLTDTQYF
>TRBV2|TRBJ2-3
CASGGLAGSTDTQYF
>TRBV9|TRBJ2-1
CASSVGPSGRDSSYNEQFF
>TRBV29-1|TRBJ2-3
CSVEARGTDTQYF
>TRBV27|TRBJ1-5
CASSLVGTTKNQPQHF
>TRBV6-6|TRBJ2-5
CASSYSGLAGKTQYF
>TRBV19|TRBJ1-5
CASSIYQDQPQHF
>TRBV25-1|TRBJ1-1
CASSGAGWNTEAFF
>TRBV7-2|TRBJ1-2
CASSLVGGQSNYGYTF
>TRBV5-4|TRBJ2-7
CASSWASGGYEQYF
>TRBV3-1/TRBV3-2|TRBJ2-7
CASSQDLLGLSQHF
>TRBV5-6|TRBJ1-5
CASSFGHLSNQPQHF
>TRBV4-2|TRBJ1-6
CASSQDNRGSPLHF
>TRBV3-1/TRBV3-2|TRBJ2-7
CASSPGTTNSYEQYF
>TRBV6-5|TRBJ2-2
CASIKGPGTGELFF